The present TCR beta chain was sequenced within a study of shared clonotypes between healthy human individuals. Whole-study findings and limits: It was anticipated that sequencing depth would influence how many clonotypes donors shared. Tissue TCR repertoires likely differ from these blood-only repertoires.

Concerning this clone itself: Antigen unknown.

The CDR3 totals 13 residues. CDR1 and CDR2 from the germline V gene are SNHLY and FYNNEI. V trimming: 4 bases; J trimming: 7 bases; junction bases outside the gene matches: 7. Around 90 million PBMCs served as the genomic DNA source for unsorted samples. The genomic DNA of each subset was split evenly across several immunoSEQ plates. Sequenced by immunoSEQ multiplex PCR; TCRdb stores in-frame clones only, minus some. The data hold fewer than 650,000 clones, with about 79% observed a single time. The material sequenced was PBMCs. The sequence was collected from a woman aged 40 to 50 in good health. Some clones in this sample may be carry-over from other donors' samples. The genes are TRBV2 and TRBJ2-7, with TRBD1 identical over 7 bases. In DNA form, the CDR3 reads TGTGCCAGCAGTGCTAGACAGGGTAGTGAGCAGTACTTC. Its translation: CASSARQGSEQYF.